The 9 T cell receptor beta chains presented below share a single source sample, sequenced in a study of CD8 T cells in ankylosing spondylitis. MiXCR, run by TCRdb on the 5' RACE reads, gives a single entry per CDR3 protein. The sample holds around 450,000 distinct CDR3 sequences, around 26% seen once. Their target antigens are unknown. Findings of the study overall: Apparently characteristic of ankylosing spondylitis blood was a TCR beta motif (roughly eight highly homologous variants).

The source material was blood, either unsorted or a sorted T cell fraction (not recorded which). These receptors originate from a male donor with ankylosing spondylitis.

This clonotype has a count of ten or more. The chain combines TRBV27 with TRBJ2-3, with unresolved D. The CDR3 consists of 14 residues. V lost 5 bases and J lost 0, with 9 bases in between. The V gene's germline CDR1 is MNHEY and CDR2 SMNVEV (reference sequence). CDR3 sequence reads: CASSPTTSTDTQYF. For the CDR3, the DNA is TGTGCCAGCAGTCCGACAACTAGCACAGATACGCAGTATTTT.

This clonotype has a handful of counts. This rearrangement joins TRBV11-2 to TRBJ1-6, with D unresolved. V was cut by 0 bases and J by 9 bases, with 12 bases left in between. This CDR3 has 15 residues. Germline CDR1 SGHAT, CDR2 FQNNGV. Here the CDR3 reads CASSLERAGGSPLHF. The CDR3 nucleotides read TGTGCCAGCAGCTTAGAGAGGGCAGGCGGTTCACCCCTCCACTTT.

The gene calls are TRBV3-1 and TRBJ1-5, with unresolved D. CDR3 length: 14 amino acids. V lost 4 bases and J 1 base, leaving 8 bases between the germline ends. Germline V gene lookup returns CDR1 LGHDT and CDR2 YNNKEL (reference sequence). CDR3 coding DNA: TGTGCCAGCAGCCGCCGCGACAGCAATCAGCCCCAGCATTTT. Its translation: CASSRRDSNQPQHF.

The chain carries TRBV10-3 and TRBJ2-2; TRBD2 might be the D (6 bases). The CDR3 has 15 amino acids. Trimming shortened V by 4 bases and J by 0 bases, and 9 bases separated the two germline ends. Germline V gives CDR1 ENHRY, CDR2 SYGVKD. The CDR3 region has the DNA TGTGCCATCAGTGGGACTACGTCGAACACCGGGGAGCTGTTTTTT. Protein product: CAISGTTSNTGELFF.

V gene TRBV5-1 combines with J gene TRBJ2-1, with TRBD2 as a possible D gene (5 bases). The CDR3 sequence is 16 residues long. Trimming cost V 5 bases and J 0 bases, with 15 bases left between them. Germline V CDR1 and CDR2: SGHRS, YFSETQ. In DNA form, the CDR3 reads TGCGCCAGCAGGTTTTGGCGGGCGTCCTCCTACAATGAGCAGTTCTTC. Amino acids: CASRFWRASSYNEQFF.

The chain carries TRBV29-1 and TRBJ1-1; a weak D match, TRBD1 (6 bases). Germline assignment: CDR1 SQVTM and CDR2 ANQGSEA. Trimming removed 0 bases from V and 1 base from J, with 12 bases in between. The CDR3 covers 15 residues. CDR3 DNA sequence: TGCAGCGTTGAAGATCTAGGGGGGCCGAACACTGAAGCTTTCTTT. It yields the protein CSVEDLGGPNTEAFF.

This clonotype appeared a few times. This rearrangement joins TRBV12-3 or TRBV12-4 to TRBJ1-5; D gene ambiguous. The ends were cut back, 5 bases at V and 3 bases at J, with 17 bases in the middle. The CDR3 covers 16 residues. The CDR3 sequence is CASSPLGGRINQPQHF. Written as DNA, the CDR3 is TGTGCCAGCAGTCCCCTGGGTGGCAGGATCAATCAGCCCCAGCATTTT.

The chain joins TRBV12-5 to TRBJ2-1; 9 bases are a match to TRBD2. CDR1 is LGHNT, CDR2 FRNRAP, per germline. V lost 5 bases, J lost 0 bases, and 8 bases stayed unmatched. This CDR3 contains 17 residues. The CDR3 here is CASGLKREALSYNEQFF. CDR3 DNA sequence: TGTGCTAGTGGTCTAAAGCGGGAGGCCCTCTCCTACAATGAGCAGTTCTTC.

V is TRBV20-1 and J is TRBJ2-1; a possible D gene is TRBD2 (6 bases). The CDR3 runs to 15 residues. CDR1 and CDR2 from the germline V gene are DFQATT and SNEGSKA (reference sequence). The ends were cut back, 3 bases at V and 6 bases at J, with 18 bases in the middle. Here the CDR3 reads CSARFPGGTGNEQFF. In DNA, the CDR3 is TGCAGTGCTAGGTTCCCCGGCGGGACCGGCAATGAGCAGTTCTTC.